This TCR beta chain was sequenced for a study of blood T cell repertoires in COVID-19. Study summary: Samples of COVID-19 (acute and convalescent) were obtained from the United States, Italy and Spain.

V gave up 5 bases and J gave up 7 bases; unmatched junction bases: 8. The V gene's germline CDR1 is LNHDA and CDR2 SQIVND (reference sequence). There are 15 residues in the CDR3. Authors' analysis steps: Reference gene primer amplification in the assay estimated nucleated cell counts. Some clones are missing from TCRdb's copy, which holds only in-frame ones; the method was immunoSEQ multiplex PCR. The DNA gave D and trimming, while V, J and clone size come from that table. Altogether hundreds of thousands of clones are present, around nine tenths being singletons, with the ten largest covering roughly 3.4%.

This TCR came from a woman in her late teens or twenties who had recovered from COVID-19. Sequenced material: peripheral blood. The chain employs TRBV19 and TRBJ2-1; 10 nucleotides match TRBD1. The CDR3 DNA sequence: TGTGCCAGTAGTGTCGACAGGGGGCCCCGGAATGAGCAGTTCTTC. Translating gives CASSVDRGPRNEQFF.